This paragraph covers one TCR beta chain sequence. This clone was counted a few times. Its cognate antigen has yet to be identified. Nothing much larger sits one base from this clone, and base qualities are not available. The data stem from a study of blood T cell repertoires in COVID-19 (dated by TCRdb to 2020 to 2021). In the study overall: The collaborator samples originated in the United States, Italy and Spain and spanned the acute and convalescent phases of COVID-19. The material from the prospective study consisted of cDNA or gDNA derived from T cells, B-cell-depleted T cells, or PBMCs. Deeply sampled blood TCRbeta repertoires from subjects exposed to, actively infected with, or recovered from COVID-19 were included in the dataset. The repertoires were made available in a free public database intended to serve as a resource for research on the immune response to SARS-CoV-2. Samples were obtained from the ongoing ImmuneRACE study (first 160 participants) and from 1,254 subjects provided by 6 global collaborators. A de-identified subject ID, COVID-19 status, age in years and sex were almost always included in the sample metadata. HLA class I and class II types, where available, came from metadata supplied by the sample provider rather than from assay-based typing.

Summary of the overall study and its limitations: Clinical and demographic metadata were provided uncurated, with the amount varying by source and participant.

Reading the germline V gene gives CDR1 ENHRY and CDR2 SYGVKD. The CDR3, from cysteine to phenylalanine, totals 13 residues. The entry retains the CDR3 DNA only, 39 bases that are in frame from base 1. V loses 4 bases at its end and J loses 4 bases; junction bases beyond the gene matches: 0. One collaborating source in Seattle enrolled patients while the patients were actively infected and followed the patients over time throughout the course of disease. Collaborating institutions collected whole blood in K2EDTA tubes following their own protocols. For TCRbeta analysis, collaborators shipped samples in one of three forms: frozen whole blood, isolated PBMCs, or DNA extracted from either of those sample types. The immunoSEQ Assay, a bias-controlled multiplex PCR, was used to amplify TCRbeta CDR3 regions from genomic DNA. In the source study's methods: The number of nucleated cells in each sample was estimated from the amplification of reference gene primers within the assay. To quantify the absolute abundance of each unique TCRbeta CDR3 rearrangement, sequence reads were collapsed and filtered. For each sample, productive Simpson clonality was calculated as the square root of Simpson's diversity index over productive rearrangements. In its TCRdb copy, this immuneACCESS table keeps in-frame sequences only and misses some clones. Where compared with another copy, unresolved V genes explain less than half of these, and the others have no known cause. V and J calls and clone size come straight from that table; D and trimming were deduced from the DNA. The sample includes some 270,000 clones, with around 90% observed a single time. 2.1% of the sample lies in the top ten.

The origin of this receptor is a woman aged 60-75 years with COVID-19, enrolled during active disease. The sequenced sample consisted of peripheral blood. This chain joins TRBV10-3 to TRBJ1-3; 8 bases in between match TRBD1. The CDR3 protein: CAISGTGGNTIYF. The bases are TGTGCCATCAGTGGGACAGGGGGAAACACCATATATTTT.